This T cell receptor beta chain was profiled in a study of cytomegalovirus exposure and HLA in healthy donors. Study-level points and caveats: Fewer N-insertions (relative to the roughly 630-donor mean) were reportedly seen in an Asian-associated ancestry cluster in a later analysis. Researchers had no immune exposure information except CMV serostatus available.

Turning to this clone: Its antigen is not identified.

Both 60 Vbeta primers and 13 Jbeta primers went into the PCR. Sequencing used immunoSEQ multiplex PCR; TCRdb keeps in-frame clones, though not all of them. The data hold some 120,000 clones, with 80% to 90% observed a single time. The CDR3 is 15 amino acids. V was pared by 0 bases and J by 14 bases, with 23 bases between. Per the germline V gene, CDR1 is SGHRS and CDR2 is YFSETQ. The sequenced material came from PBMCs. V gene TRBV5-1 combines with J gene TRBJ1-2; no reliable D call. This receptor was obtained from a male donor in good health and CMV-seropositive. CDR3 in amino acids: CASSLEGSGRATDTF. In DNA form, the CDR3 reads TGCGCCAGCAGCTTGGAAGGGAGTGGGAGGGCAACGGATACCTTC.